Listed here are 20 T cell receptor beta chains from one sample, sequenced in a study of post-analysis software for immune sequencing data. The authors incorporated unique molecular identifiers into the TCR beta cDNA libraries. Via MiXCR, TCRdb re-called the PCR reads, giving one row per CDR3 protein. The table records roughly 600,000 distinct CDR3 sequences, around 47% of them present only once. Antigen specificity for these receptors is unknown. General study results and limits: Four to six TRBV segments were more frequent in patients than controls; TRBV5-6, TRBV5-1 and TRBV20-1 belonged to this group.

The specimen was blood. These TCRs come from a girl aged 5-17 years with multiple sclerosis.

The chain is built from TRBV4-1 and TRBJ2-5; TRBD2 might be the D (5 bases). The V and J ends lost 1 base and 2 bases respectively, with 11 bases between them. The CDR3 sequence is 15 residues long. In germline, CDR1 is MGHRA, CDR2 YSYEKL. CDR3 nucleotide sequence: TGCGCCAGCAGCCAAGTGGACCGGGGACAAGAGACCCAGTACTTC. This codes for CASSQVDRGQETQYF.

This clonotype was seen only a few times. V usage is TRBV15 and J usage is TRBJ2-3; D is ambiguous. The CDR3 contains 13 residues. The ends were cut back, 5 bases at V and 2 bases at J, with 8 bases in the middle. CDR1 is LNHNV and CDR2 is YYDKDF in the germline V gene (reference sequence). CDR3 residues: CATSSGPTDTQYF. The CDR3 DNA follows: TGTGCCACCAGCTCGGGTCCCACAGATACGCAGTATTTT.

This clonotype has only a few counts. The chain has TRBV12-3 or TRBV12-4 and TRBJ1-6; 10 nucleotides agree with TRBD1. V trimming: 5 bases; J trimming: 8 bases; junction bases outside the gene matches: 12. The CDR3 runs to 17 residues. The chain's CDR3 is CASSTPTGGVDYSPLHF. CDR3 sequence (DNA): TGTGCCAGCAGTACCCCGACAGGGGGCGTCGATTATTCACCCCTCCACTTT.

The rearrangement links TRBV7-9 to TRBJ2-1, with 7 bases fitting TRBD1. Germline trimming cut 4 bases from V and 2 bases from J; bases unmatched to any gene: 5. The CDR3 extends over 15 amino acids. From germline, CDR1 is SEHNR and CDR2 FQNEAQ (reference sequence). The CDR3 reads CASSSRDRAYNEQFF. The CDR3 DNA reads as TGTGCCAGCAGCTCCCGGGACAGAGCCTACAATGAGCAGTTCTTC.

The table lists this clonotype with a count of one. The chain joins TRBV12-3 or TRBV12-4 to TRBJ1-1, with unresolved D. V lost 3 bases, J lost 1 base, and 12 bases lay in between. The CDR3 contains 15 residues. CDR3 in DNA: TGTGCCAGCAGTTTGCGTCCCGGGCAGAACACTGAAGCTTTCTTT. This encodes CASSLRPGQNTEAFF.

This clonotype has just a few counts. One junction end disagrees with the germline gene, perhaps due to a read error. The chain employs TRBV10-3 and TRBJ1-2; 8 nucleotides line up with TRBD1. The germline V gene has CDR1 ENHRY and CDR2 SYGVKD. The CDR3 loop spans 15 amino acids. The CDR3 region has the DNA TGTGCCACCAGTGACCCCTCAGGGGGCGTCGATGGCTACACCTTC. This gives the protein CATSDPSGGVDGYTF.

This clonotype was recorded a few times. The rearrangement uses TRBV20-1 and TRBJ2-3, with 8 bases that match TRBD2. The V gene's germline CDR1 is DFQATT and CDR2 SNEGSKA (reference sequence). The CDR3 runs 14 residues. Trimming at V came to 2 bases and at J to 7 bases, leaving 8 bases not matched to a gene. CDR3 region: CSARTGSGAHTQYF. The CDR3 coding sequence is TGCAGTGCTAGAACAGGTAGCGGGGCCCATACGCAGTATTTT.

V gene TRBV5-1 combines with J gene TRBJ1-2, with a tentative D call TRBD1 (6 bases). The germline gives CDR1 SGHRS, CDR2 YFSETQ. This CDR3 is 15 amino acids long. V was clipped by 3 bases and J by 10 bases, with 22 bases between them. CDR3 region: CASSWGDRDNAFYTF. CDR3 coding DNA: TGCGCCAGCAGCTGGGGGGACCGGGACAACGCGTTCTACACCTTC.

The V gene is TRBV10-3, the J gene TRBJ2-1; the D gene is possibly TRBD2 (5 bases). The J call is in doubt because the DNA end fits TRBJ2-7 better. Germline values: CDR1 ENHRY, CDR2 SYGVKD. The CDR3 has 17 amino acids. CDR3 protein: CAISESGLTPLYNEQYF. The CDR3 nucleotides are TGTGCCATCAGTGAGTCCGGACTCACACCGTTATACAATGAGCAGTACTTC.

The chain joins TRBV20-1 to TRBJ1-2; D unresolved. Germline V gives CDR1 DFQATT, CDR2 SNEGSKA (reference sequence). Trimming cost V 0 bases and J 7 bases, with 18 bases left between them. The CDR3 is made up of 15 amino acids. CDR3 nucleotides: TGCAGTGCTAGAGACGGGCAAGGGTGGCGGCGTGGCTACACCTTC. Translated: CSARDGQGWRRGYTF.

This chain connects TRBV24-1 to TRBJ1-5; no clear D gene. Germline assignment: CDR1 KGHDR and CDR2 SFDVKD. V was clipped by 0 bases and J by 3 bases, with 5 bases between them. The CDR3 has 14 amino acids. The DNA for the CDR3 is TGTGCCACCAGTGATTTGGGGGTCAATCAGCCCCAGCATTTT. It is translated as CATSDLGVNQPQHF.

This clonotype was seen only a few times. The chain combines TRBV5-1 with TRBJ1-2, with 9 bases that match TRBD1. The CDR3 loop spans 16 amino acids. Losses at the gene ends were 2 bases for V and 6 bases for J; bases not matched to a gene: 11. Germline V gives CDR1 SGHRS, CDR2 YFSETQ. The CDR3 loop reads CASSFTPGQGENGYTF. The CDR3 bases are TGCGCCAGCAGCTTTACACCGGGACAGGGTGAGAATGGCTACACCTTC.

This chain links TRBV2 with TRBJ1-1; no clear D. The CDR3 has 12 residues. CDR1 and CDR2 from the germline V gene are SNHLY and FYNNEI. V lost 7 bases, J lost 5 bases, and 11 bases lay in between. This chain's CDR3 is CASNRDTTEAFF. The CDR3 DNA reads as TGTGCCAGCAACCGGGATACGACTGAAGCTTTCTTT.

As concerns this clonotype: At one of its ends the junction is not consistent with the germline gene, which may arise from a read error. Here the CDR3 DNA reads TGTGCCAGCAGCCAAGATCCAGGGAGCTCCTATAATTCGCCCCTCCACTTT. Protein product: CASSQDPGSSYNSPLHF. V usage is TRBV4-2 and J usage is TRBJ1-6, with D possibly being TRBD1 (5 bases). The CDR3 is 17 amino acids. Germline values: CDR1 LGHNA, CDR2 YNFKEQ.

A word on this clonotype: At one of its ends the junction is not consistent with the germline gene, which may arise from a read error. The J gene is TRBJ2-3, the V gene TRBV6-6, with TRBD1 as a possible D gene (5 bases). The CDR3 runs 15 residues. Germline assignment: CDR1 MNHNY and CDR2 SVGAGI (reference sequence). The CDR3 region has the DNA TGTGCCAGCACCGAAAGCTACCCAGGGCCAGATACGCGGTATTTT. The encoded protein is CASTESYPGPDTRYF.

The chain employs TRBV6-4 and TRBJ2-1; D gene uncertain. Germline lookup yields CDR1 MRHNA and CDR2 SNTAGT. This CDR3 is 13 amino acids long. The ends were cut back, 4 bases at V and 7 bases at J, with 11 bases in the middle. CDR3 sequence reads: CASSVTSGNEQFF. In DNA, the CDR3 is TGTGCCAGCAGTGTCACGTCAGGTAATGAGCAGTTCTTC.

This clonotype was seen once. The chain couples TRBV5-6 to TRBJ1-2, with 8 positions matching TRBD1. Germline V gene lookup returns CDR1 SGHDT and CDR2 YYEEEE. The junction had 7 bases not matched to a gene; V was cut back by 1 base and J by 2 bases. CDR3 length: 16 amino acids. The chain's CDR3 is CASSLHYQGANYGYTF. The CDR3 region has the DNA TGTGCCAGCAGCTTGCATTATCAGGGGGCCAACTATGGCTACACCTTC.

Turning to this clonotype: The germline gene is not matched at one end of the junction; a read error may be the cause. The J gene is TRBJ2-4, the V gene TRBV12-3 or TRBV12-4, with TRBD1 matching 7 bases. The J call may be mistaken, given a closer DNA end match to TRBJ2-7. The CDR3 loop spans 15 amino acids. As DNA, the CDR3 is TGTGTCAGCAGCAAAGACAGGGACCTGAGCTACGAGCAGTACTTC. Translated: CVSSKDRDLSYEQYF.

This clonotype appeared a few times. The DNA for the CDR3 is TGCGCCAGCAGCTTAAGTCGGGGAAGCACTGAAGCTTTCTTT. Protein product: CASSLSRGSTEAFF. The chain uses TRBV5-1 and TRBJ1-1; D is undetermined. V was pared by 2 bases and J by 4 bases, with 12 bases between. Germline-derived CDR1 and CDR2 are SGHRS and YFSETQ. The CDR3 sequence is 14 residues long.

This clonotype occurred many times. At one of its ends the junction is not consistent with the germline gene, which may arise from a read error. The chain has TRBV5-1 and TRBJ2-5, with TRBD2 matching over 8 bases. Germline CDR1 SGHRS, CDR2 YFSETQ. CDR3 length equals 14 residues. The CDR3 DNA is TGTGCCAGCAGTTTAGGACTAGCACAAGAGACCCAGTACTTC. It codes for CASSLGLAQETQYF.